Listed below are T cell receptor beta chains from one sample, sequenced in a study of blood T cell repertoires in COVID-19. Some clones are missing from TCRdb's copy, which holds only in-frame ones; the method was immunoSEQ multiplex PCR. The table includes 90,000 to 100,000 clones, approximately 80% detected once. The sample comprised peripheral blood. The source of these receptors is a man aged 65 to 85 with active or convalescent COVID-19. The CDR3 runs from the conserved cysteine through the conserved F or W. The order of the fields is CDR3 length, J gene, clone size, D gene, V gene, CDR3 protein, CDR3 DNA. A D gene is named only where the DNA matches it firmly. Expanded clones are given a class, and other clones once, few, many or no size at all.

12 TRBJ1-1 NA NA TRBV7-9 CALGPGGTEAFF TGTGCCCTGGGACCCGGGGGCACTGAAGCTTTCTTT
17 TRBJ2-5 NA NA TRBV7-8 CASSHRNSGAYQETQYF TGTGCCAGCAGCCACCGAAATAGCGGTGCCTACCAAGAGACCCAGTACTTC
15 TRBJ2-7 NA NA TRBV5-1 CASSLGGTDTYEQYF TGCGCCAGCAGCTTGGGCGGGACCGATACCTACGAGCAGTACTTC
15 TRBJ2-1 NA TRBD2 TRBV9 CASSVGSGGANEQFF TGTGCCAGCAGCGTAGGGAGCGGGGGGGCCAATGAGCAGTTCTTC
16 TRBJ2-3 NA NA TRBV3-1/TRBV3-2 CASSQDRTLATDTQYF TGTGCCAGCAGCCAAGATCGGACACTAGCCACAGATACGCAGTATTTT
15 TRBJ2-7 NA NA TRBV11-1 CASSSLKELTYEQYF TGTGCCAGCAGCTCCCTTAAAGAGCTAACCTACGAGCAGTACTTC
16 TRBJ2-1 NA NA TRBV21-1 CASSSTGELDGNEQFF TGTGCCAGCAGTAGCACAGGGGAACTCGACGGAAATGAGCAGTTCTTC
13 TRBJ1-2 few NA TRBV6-5 CASSTGTRRGYTF TGTGCCAGCAGTACCGGGACAAGAAGGGGCTACACCTTC
15 TRBJ1-1 NA TRBD1 TRBV7-8 CASRETGALNTEAFF TGTGCCAGCAGAGAAACAGGGGCCCTGAACACTGAAGCTTTCTTT
14 TRBJ1-2 NA NA TRBV6-5 CASRTTGEYYGYTF TGTGCCAGCAGAACGACAGGCGAATACTATGGCTACACCTTC
15 TRBJ1-5 NA NA TRBV7-9 CASSSESGSGQPQHF TGTGCCAGCAGCTCCGAGTCAGGGTCAGGTCAGCCCCAGCATTTT
15 TRBJ2-2 NA NA TRBV7-3 CASSAGNSNTGELFF TGTGCCAGCAGCGCCGGGAACAGTAACACCGGGGAGCTGTTTTTT
15 TRBJ1-5 NA NA TRBV27 CASSNYRADNQPQHF TGTGCCAGCAGTAATTACAGGGCCGACAATCAGCCCCAGCATTTT